This T cell receptor (beta chain) originates from a study of blood T cells in healthy people across ages. Study-wide points: Compared with aged donors, long-lived donors showed fewer expanded clones, suggesting selection. Unsorted PBMCs blocked a conclusive comparison of naive and antigen-experienced cells.

In this sample, this clonotype turned up many times. The antigen remains undetermined. The V gene's germline CDR1 is SQVTM and CDR2 ANQGSEA. Trimming shortened V by 5 bases and J by 3 bases, and 25 bases separated the two germline ends. There are 17 residues in the CDR3. Together with a sample-barcoded 5' primer, a J-beta primer mix was included in a second PCR lasting roughly 6 to 12 cycles. TCRdb redid the calling of the 5' RACE reads with MiXCR, one entry per CDR3 protein. This table has about 730,000 distinct CDR3 sequences, 40% to 45% appearing once. The sequence came from an older woman in good health. Sequenced: blood. V is TRBV29-1 and J is TRBJ2-5, with TRBD1 as a possible D gene (5 bases). DNA for the CDR3: TGCAGCGTTCGTGGGGCGAGGAACTTAGGAAAAAAAGAGACCCAGTACTTC. It is translated as CSVRGARNLGKKETQYF. Based on the CDR3 plus reference TRBV29-1 and TRBJ2-5, the full variable domain is SAVISQKPSRDICQRGTSLTIQCQVDSQVTMMFWYRQQPGQSLTLIATANQGSEATYESGFVIDKFPISRPNLTFSTLTVSNMSPEDSSIYLCSVRGARNLGKKETQYFGPGTRLLVL.